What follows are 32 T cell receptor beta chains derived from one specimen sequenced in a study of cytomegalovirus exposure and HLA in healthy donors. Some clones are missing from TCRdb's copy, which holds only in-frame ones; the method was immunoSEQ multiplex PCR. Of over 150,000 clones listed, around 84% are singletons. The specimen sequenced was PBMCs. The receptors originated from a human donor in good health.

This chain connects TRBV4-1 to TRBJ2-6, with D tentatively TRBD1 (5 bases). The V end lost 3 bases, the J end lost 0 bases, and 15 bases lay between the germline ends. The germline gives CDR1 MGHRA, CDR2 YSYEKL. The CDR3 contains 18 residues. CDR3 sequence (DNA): TGCGCCAGCAGCCACAGGGTTACTGATGCCTCTGGGGCCAACGTCCTGACTTTC. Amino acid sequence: CASSHRVTDASGANVLTF.

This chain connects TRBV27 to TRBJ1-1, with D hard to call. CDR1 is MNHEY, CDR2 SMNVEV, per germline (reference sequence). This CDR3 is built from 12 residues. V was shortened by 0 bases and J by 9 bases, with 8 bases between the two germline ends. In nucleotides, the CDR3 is TGTGCCAGCAGTTTATCCGGCAGGCAAGCTTTCTTT. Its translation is CASSLSGRQAFF.

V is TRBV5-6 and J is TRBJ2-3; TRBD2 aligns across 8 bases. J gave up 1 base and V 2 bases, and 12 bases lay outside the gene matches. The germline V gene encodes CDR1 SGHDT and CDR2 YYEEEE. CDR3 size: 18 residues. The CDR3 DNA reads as TGTGCCAGCAGCTTCAGAGCGGGAGTCTCTAAGGGCACAGATACGCAGTATTTT. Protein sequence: CASSFRAGVSKGTDTQYF.

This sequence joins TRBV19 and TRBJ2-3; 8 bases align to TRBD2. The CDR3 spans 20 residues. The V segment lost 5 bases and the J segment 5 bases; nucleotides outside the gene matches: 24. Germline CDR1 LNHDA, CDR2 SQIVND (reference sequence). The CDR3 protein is CASSSPPWGTGGPEKDTQYF. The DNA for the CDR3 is TGTGCCAGTAGTTCCCCCCCTTGGGGGACGGGAGGGCCGGAAAAAGATACGCAGTATTTT.

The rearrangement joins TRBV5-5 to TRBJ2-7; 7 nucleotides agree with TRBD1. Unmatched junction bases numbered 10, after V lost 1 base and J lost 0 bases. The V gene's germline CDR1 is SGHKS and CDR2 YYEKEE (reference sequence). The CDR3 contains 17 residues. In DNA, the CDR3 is TGTGCCAGCAGCTTGCGGGGTGACAGGGCCCACTCCTACGAGCAGTACTTC. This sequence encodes CASSLRGDRAHSYEQYF.

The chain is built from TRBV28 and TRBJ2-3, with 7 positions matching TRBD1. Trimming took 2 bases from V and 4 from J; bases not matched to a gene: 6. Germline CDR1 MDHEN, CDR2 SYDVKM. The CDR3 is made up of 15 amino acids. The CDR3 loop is CASSLAATGSDTQYF. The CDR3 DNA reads TGTGCCAGCAGTTTAGCAGCGACAGGGTCAGATACGCAGTATTTT.

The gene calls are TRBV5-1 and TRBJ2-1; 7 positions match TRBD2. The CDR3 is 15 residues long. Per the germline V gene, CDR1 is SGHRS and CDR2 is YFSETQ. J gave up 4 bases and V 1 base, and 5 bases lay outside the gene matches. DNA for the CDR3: TGCGCCAGCAGCTTGAGAGCGGGGAAGTACAATGAGCAGTTCTTC. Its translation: CASSLRAGKYNEQFF.

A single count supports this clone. CDR3 DNA: TGTGCCAGCAGCTTAGATGGGGGAGGTGGCAATCAGCCCCAGCATTTT. This codes for CASSLDGGGGNQPQHF. This sequence joins TRBV7-2 and TRBJ1-5; D possibly corresponds to TRBD1 (5 bases). This CDR3 comprises 16 residues. The V and J ends lost 1 base and 2 bases respectively, with 12 bases between them. Germline V CDR1 and CDR2: SGHTA, FQGNSA.

CDR3 sequence: CASTRTGTWGGYTF. Here the CDR3 DNA reads TGTGCCAGCACAAGAACAGGGACCTGGGGTGGCTACACCTTC. The rearrangement links TRBV6-5 to TRBJ1-2; weak D call: TRBD1 (6 bases). The CDR3 extends over 14 amino acids. The germline V gene encodes CDR1 MNHEY and CDR2 SVGAGI. V lost 7 bases, J lost 7 bases, and 19 bases lay in between.

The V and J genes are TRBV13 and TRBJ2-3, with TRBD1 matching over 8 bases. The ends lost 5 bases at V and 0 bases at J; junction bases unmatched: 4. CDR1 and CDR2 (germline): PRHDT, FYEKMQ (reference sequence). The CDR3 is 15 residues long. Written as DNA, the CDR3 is TGTGCCAGCAGCGTCCGACAGGGGAGCACAGATACGCAGTATTTT. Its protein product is CASSVRQGSTDTQYF.

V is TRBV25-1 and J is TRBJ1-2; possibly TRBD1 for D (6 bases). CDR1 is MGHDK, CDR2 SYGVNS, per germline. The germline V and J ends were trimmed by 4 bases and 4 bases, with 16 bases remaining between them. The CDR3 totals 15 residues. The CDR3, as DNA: TGTGCCAGCAGTGGCAATACAGGGCTCCTCTATGGCTACACCTTC. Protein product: CASSGNTGLLYGYTF.

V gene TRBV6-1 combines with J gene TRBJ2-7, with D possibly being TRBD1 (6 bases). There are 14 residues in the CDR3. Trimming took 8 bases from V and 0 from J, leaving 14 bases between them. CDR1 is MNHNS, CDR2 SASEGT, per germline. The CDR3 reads CASLSWGRSYEQYF. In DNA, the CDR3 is TGTGCCAGCCTTAGTTGGGGGCGCTCCTACGAGCAGTACTTC.

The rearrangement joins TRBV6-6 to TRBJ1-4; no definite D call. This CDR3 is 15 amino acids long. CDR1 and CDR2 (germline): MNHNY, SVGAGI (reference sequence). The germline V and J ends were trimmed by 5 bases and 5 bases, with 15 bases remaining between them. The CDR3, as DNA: TGTGCCAGCAGTACCCCGGTGGGCCGCAATGAAAAACTGTTTTTT. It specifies CASSTPVGRNEKLFF.

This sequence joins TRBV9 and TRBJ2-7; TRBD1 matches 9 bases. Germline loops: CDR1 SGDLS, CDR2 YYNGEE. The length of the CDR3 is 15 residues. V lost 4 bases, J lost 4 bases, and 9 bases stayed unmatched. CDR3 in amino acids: CASSPTGQGGYEQYF. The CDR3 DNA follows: TGTGCCAGCAGCCCGACGGGACAGGGTGGATACGAGCAGTACTTC.

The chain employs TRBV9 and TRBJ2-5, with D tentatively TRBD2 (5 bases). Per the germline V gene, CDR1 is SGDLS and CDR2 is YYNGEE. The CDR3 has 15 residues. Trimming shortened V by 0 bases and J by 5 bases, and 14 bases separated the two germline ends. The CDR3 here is CASSVVGRPGETQYF. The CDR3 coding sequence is TGTGCCAGCAGCGTAGTGGGCAGGCCGGGGGAGACCCAGTACTTC. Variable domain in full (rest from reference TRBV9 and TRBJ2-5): DSGVTQTPKHLITATGQRVTLRCSPRSGDLSVYWYQQSLDQGLQFLIQYYNGEERAKGNILERFSAQQFPDLHSELNLSSLELGDSALYFCASSVVGRPGETQYFGPGTRLLVL.

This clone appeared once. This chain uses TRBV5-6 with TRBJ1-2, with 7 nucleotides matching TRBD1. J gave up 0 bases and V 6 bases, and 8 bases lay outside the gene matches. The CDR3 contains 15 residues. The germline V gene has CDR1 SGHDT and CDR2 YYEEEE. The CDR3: CASTLRGTANYGYTF. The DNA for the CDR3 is TGTGCCAGCACCCTACGCGGGACAGCTAACTATGGCTACACCTTC.

The CDR3 is CASSLRVYSNQPQHF. The DNA for the CDR3 is TGTGCCAGCAGTTTGAGGGTTTATAGCAATCAGCCCCAGCATTTT. This sequence joins TRBV28 and TRBJ1-5; no firm D call. Germline V gene sequence: CDR1 MDHEN, CDR2 SYDVKM. The CDR3 is 15 residues long. Trimming pared 3 bases from V and 0 bases from J, leaving 9 bases between.

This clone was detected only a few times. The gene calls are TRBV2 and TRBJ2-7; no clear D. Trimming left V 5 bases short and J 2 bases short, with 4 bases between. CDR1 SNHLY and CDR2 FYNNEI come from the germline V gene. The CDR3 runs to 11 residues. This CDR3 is CASSTAYEQYF. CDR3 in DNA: TGTGCCAGCAGTACAGCCTACGAGCAGTACTTC.

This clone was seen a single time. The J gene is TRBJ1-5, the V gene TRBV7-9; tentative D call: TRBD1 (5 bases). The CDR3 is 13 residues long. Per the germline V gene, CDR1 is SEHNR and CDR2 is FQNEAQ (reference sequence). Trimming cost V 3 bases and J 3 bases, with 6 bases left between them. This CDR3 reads CASSLGPNQPQHF. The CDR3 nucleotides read TGTGCCAGCAGCTTGGGGCCCAATCAGCCCCAGCATTTT.

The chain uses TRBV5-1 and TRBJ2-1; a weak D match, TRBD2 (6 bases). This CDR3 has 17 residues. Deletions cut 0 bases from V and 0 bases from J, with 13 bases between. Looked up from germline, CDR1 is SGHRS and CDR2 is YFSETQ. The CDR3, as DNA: TGCGCCAGCAGCTTGGGGACTATCCAGAACTCCTACAATGAGCAGTTCTTC. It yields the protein CASSLGTIQNSYNEQFF.

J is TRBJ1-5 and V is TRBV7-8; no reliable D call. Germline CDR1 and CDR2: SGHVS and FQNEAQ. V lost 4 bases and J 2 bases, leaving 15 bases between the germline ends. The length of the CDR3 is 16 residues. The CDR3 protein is CASSSSGMSGNQPQHF. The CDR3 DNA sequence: TGTGCCAGCAGCTCTTCGGGGATGTCCGGCAATCAGCCCCAGCATTTT.

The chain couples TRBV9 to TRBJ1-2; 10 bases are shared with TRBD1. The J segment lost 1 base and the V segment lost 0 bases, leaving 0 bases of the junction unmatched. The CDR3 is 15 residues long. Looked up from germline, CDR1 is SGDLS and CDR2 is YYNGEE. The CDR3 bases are TGTGCCAGCAGCGTAGGGACAGGGGGTAACTATGGCTACACCTTC. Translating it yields CASSVGTGGNYGYTF.

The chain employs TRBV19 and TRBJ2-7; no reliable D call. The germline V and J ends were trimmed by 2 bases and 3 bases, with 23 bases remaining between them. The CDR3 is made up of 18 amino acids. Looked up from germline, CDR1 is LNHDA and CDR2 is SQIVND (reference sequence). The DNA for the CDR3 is TGTGCCAGTAGTATACTGAGTTGCGCCACCTCTCGAGTCTACGAGCAGTACTTC. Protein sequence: CASSILSCATSRVYEQYF. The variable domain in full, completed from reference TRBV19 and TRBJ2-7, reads DGGITQSPKYLFRKEGQNVTLSCEQNLNHDAMYWYRQDPGQGLRLIYYSQIVNDFQKGDIAEGYSVSREKKESFPLTVTSAQKNPTAFYLCASSILSCATSRVYEQYFGPGTRLTVT.

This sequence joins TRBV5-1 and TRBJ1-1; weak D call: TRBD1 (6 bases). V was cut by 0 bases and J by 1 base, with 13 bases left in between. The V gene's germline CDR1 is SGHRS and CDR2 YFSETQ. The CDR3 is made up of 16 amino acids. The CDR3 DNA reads TGCGCCAGCAGCTTGGTCGGGGGGGCCGAGAACACTGAAGCTTTCTTT. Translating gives CASSLVGGAENTEAFF.

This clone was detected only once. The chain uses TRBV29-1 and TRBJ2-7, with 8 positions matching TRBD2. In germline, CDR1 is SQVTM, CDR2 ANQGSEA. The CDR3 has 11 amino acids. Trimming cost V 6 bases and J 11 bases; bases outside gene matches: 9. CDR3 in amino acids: CSVTCWTSKYF. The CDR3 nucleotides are TGCAGCGTCACTTGCTGGACTAGCAAGTACTTC.

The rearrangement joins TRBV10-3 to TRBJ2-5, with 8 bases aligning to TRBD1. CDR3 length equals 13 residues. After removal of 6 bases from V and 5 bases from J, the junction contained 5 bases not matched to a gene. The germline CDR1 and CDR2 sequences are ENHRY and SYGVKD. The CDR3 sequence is CAIRADRVETQYF. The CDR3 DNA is TGTGCCATCAGGGCGGACAGGGTGGAGACCCAGTACTTC.

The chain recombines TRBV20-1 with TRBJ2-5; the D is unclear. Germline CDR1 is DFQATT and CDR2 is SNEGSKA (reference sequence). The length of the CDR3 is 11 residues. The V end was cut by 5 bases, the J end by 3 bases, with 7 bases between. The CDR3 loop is CSAASEETQYF. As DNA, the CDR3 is TGCAGTGCTGCCAGCGAAGAGACCCAGTACTTC.

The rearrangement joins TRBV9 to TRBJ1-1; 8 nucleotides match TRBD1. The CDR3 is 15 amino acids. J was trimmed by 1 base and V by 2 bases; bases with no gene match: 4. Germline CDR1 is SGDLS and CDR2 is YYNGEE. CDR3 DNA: TGTGCCAGCAGCGTGGCGGGACAGGAGAACACTGAAGCTTTCTTT. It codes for CASSVAGQENTEAFF. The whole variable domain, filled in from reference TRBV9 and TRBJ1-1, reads DSGVTQTPKHLITATGQRVTLRCSPRSGDLSVYWYQQSLDQGLQFLIQYYNGEERAKGNILERFSAQQFPDLHSELNLSSLELGDSALYFCASSVAGQENTEAFFGQGTRLTVV.

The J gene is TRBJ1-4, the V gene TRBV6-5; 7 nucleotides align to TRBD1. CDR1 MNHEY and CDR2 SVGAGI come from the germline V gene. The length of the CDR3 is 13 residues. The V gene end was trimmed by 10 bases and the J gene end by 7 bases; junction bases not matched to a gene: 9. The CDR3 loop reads CATTRTGREKLFF. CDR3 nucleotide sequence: TGTGCCACTACAAGGACAGGTCGTGAAAAACTGTTTTTT.

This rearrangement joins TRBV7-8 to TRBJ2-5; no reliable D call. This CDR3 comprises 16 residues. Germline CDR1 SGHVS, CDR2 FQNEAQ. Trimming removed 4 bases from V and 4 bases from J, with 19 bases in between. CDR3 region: CASSSVDSARRETQYF. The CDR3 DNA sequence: TGTGCCAGCAGCTCCGTCGACTCGGCTCGACGAGAGACCCAGTACTTC.

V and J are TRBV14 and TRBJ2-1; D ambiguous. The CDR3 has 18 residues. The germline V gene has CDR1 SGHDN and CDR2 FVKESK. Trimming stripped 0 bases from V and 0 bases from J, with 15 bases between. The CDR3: CASSQESGFFSSYNEQFF. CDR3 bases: TGTGCCAGCAGCCAAGAGTCCGGGTTCTTTAGCTCCTACAATGAGCAGTTCTTC.

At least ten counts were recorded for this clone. CDR3 sequence (DNA): TGCGCCAGCAGCCAAGATCAGGGGGCGGGCGAGCAGTACTTC. Protein product: CASSQDQGAGEQYF. V gene TRBV4-1 combines with J gene TRBJ2-7; TRBD1 matches at 8 bases. This CDR3 comprises 14 residues. Germline V gives CDR1 MGHRA, CDR2 YSYEKL. J was trimmed by 6 bases and V by 0 bases; bases with no gene match: 4.